The clone carrying this T cell receptor beta chain was seen many times. The antigen remains undetermined. This CDR3 is 15 amino acids long. Trimming took 0 bases from V and 6 from J; bases not matched to a gene: 11. Germline V CDR1 and CDR2: DFQATT, SNEGSKA (reference sequence). Each TCR beta library was made by quantitative 5'-RACE that incorporated molecular barcodes. TCRdb reanalysed the 5' RACE reads using MiXCR and keeps one entry per CDR3 protein. The sample records some 840,000 distinct CDR3 sequences, about 12% being singletons. The sample originates from a study of CD8 T cells in ankylosing spondylitis. Study outcomes and limitations: Ankylosing spondylitis blood seemed to carry a telltale TCR beta motif made of eight highly homologous variants.

Sequenced: blood, either unsorted or a sorted T cell fraction (not recorded which). The chain uses TRBV20-1 and TRBJ2-7; the match to TRBD1 covers 7 bases. The source of this sequence is a male donor with ankylosing spondylitis. The CDR3 bases are TGCAGTGCTAGAGATGGACGGGACAGCTTTGGCGAGCAGTACTTC. It encodes CSARDGRDSFGEQYF.